This TCR beta chain was recovered during a study of T-cell reconstitution after alpha-beta-depleted transplantation in children. A TCRbeta library incorporating unique molecular identifiers was prepared. TCRdb re-called the PCR reads through MiXCR, storing one row per CDR3 protein. The repertoire holds 610,000 or so distinct CDR3 sequences, with 25% to 30% as singletons. Study results and caveats: About two months after transplant, alpha-beta T cells reportedly came from several hundred expanded graft clones. T-cell counts and diversity at one year following transplant were attributed mainly to newly produced T cells.

This clonotype appeared a few times. Its target is unknown. The source material was PBMCs, sampled before TCRalphabeta/CD19-depleted stem cell transplant. The sequence came from a boy under three years old with Wiskott-Aldrich syndrome, due to receive a stem cell transplant.

The CDR3 loop reads CASSESSGRSNEQFF. Here the CDR3 DNA reads TGTGCCAGCAGTGAATCTAGCGGGAGGAGCAATGAGCAGTTCTTC. The rearrangement uses TRBV28 and TRBJ2-1, with 11 bases matching TRBD2. The V gene's germline CDR1 is MDHEN and CDR2 SYDVKM. The CDR3 totals 15 residues. The junction had 6 bases not matched to a gene; V was cut back by 5 bases and J by 6 bases.